This T cell receptor beta chain was recovered during a study of PD-L1 blockade in urothelial cancer. Turning to the study itself: Patients began atezolizumab, 1,200 mg intravenously every 3 weeks, at some point between 2013 and 2014. Blood was evaluated 3 weeks (second dose) and 6 weeks after therapy began.

TCRdb's copy holds only in-frame clones and misses some; the assay was immunoSEQ multiplex PCR. The table includes roughly 36,000 clones, around 89% detected once. The germline gives CDR1 SGHRS, CDR2 YFSETQ. This CDR3 spans 12 amino acids. V shed 0 bases, J shed 14 bases, and the junction held 5 bases outside the gene matches. Sequences were derived from PBMCs, sampled around atezolizumab (anti-PD-L1) treatment. The source of this sequence is a man between 60 and 70 years old with urothelial cancer. The J gene is TRBJ2-1, the V gene TRBV5-1, with 7 bases that match TRBD2. CDR3: CASSLAGGREFF. The CDR3 bases are TGCGCCAGCAGCTTGGCGGGAGGAAGGGAGTTCTTC.